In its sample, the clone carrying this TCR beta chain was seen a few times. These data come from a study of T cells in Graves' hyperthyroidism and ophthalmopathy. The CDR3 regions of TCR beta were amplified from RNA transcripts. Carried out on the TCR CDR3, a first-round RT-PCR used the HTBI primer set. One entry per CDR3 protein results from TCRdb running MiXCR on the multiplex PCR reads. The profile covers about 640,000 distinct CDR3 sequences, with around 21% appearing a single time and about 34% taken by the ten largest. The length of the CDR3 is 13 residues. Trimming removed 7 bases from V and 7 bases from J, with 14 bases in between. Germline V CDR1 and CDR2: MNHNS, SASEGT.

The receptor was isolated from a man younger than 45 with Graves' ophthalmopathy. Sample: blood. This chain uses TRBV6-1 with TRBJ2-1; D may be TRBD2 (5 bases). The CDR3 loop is CASIRPAENEQFF. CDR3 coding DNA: TGTGCCAGCATTAGGCCAGCGGAGAATGAGCAGTTCTTC.